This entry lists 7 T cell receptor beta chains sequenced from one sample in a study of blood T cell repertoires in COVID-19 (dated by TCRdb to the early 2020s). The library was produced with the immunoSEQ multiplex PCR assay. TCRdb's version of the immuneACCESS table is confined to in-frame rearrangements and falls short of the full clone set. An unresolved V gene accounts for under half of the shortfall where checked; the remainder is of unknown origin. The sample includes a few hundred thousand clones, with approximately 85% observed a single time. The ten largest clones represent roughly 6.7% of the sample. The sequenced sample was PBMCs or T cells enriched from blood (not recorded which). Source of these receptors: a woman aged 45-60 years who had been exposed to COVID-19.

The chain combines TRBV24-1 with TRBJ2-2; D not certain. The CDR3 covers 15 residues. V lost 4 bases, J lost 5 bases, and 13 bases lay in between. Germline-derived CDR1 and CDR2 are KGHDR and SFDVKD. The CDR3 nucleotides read TGTGCCACCAGTGACCCCACCTCGGTGACCGGGGAGCTGTTTTTT. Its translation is CATSDPTSVTGELFF.

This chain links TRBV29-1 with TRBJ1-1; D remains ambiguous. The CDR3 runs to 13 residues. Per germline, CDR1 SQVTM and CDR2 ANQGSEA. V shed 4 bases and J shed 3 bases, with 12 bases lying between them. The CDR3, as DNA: TGCAGCGTTGCAGGCCGAATGTACACTGAAGCTTTCTTT. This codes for CSVAGRMYTEAFF.

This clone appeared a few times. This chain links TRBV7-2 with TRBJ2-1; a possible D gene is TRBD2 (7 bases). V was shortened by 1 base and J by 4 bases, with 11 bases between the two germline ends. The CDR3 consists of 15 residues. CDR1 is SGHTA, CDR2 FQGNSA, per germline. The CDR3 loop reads CASSLVGGAYNEQFF. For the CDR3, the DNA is TGTGCCAGCAGCTTAGTGGGGGGGGCTTACAATGAGCAGTTCTTC.

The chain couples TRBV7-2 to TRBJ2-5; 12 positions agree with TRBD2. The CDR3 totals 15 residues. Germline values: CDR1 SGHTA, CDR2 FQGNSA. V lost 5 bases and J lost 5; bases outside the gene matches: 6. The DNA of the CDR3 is TGTGCCAGCAGCCCCGGACTAGCGGGGAAGGAGACCCAGTACTTC. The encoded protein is CASSPGLAGKETQYF.

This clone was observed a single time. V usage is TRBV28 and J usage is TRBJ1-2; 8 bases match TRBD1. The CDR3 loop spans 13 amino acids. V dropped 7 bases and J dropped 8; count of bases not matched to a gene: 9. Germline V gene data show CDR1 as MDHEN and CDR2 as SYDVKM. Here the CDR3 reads CASIPRTGRGYTF. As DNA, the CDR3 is TGTGCCAGCATCCCTCGGACAGGGAGAGGCTACACCTTC.

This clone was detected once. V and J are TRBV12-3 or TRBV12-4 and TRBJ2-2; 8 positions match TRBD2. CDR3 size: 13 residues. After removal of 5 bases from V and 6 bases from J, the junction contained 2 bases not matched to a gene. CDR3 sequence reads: CASSLGGAGELFF. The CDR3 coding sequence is TGTGCCAGCAGTCTCGGGGGGGCCGGGGAGCTGTTTTTT.

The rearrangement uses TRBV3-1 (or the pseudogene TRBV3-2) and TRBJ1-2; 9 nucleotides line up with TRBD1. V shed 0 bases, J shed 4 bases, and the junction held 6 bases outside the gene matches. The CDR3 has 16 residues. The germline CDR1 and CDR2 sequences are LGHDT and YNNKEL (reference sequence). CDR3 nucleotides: TGTGCCAGCAGCCAAGATTGGGGGACAGGGTTCTATGGCTACACCTTC. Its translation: CASSQDWGTGFYGYTF.